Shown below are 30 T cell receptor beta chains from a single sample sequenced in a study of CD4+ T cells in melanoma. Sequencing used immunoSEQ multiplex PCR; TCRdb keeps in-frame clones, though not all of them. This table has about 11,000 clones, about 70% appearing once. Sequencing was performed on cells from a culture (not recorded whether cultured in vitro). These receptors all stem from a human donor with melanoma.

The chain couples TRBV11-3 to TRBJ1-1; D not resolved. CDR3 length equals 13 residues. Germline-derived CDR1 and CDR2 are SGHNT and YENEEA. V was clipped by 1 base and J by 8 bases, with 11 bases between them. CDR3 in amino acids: CASSLGDGREAFF. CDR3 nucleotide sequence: TGTGCCAGCAGCTTAGGTGATGGCAGGGAAGCTTTCTTT.

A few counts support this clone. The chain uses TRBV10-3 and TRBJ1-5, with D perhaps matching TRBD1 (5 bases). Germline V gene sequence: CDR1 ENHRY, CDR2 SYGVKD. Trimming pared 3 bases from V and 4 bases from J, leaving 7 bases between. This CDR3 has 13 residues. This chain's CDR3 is CAISDKGNQPQHF. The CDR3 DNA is TGTGCCATCAGTGATAAGGGGAATCAGCCCCAGCATTTT.

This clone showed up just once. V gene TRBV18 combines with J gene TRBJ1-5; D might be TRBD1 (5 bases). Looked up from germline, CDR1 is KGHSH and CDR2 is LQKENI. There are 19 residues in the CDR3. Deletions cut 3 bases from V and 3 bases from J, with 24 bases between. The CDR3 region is CASSPFAGKGVRNNQPQHF. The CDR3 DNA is TGTGCCAGCTCACCTTTTGCAGGGAAAGGTGTGCGTAACAATCAGCCCCAGCATTTT.

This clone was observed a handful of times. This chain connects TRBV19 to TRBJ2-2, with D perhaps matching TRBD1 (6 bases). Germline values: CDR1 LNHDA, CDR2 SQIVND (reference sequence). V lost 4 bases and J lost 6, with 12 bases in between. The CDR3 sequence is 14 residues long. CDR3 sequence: CASSTRGSSGELFF. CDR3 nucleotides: TGTGCCAGTAGTACCAGGGGTAGTTCCGGGGAGCTGTTTTTT.

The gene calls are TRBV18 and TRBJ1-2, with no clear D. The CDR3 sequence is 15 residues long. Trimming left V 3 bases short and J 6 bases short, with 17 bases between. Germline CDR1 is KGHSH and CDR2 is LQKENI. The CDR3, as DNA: TGTGCCAGCTCACCGTTCGAGGCAACTACGGATGGCTACACCTTC. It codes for CASSPFEATTDGYTF.

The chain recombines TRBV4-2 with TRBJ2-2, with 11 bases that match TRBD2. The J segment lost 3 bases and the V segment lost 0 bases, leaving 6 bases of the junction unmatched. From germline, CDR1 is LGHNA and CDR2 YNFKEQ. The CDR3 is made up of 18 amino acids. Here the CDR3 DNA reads TGTGCCAGCAGCCAAGATTGGGTAGCGGGGGGGGACACCGGGGAGCTGTTTTTT. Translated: CASSQDWVAGGDTGELFF.

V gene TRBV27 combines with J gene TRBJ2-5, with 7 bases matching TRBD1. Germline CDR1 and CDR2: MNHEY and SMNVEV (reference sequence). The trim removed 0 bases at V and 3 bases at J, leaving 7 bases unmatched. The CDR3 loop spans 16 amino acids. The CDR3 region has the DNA TGTGCCAGCAGTTTATCGATAACCCAGGGGGAAGAGACCCAGTACTTC. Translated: CASSLSITQGEETQYF.

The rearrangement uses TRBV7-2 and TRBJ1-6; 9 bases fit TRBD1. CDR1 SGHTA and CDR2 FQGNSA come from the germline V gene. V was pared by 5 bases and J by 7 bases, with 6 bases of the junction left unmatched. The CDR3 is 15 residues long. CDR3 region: CASSPRQGGNSPLHF. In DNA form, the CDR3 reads TGTGCCAGCAGCCCCCGACAGGGGGGAAATTCACCCCTCCACTTT.

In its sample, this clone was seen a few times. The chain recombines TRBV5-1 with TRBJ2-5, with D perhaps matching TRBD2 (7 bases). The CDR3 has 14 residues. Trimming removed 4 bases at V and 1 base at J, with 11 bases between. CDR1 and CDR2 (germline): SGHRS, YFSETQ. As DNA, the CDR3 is TGCGCCAGCAGCGGCGGGGGCAGCCAAGAGACCCAGTACTTC. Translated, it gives CASSGGGSQETQYF.

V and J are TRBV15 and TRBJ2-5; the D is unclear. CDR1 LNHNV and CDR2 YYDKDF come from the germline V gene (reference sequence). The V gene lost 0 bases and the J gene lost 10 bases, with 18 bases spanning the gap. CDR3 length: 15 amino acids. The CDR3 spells CATSRDLADPRSQYF. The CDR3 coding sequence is TGTGCCACCAGCAGAGATTTGGCGGACCCGAGAAGCCAGTACTTC.

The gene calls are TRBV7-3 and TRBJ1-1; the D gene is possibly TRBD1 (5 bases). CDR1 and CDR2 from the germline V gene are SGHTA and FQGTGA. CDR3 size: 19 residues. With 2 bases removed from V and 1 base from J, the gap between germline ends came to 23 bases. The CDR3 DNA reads TGTGCCAGCAGCTTAGTAGGTTTGAGTGGGGGAACGGGGAACACTGAAGCTTTCTTT. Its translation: CASSLVGLSGGTGNTEAFF.

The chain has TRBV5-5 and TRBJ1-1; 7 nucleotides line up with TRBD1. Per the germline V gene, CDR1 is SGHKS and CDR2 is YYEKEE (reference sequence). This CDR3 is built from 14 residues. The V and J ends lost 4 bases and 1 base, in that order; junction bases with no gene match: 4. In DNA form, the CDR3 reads TGTGCCAGCAGCATGTGGACAGGGAACACTGAAGCTTTCTTT. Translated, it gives CASSMWTGNTEAFF.

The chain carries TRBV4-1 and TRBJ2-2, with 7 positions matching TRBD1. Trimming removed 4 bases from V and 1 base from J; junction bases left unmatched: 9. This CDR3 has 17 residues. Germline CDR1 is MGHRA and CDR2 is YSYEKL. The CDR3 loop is CASSLLPDRLNTGELFF. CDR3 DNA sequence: TGCGCCAGCAGCCTACTCCCGGACAGGTTGAACACCGGGGAGCTGTTTTTT.

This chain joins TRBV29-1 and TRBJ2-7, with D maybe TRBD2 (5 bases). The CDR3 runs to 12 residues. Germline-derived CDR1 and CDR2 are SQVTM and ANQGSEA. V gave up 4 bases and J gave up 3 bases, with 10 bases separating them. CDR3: CSVADFNYEQYF. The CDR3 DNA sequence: TGCAGCGTTGCGGACTTCAACTACGAGCAGTACTTC.

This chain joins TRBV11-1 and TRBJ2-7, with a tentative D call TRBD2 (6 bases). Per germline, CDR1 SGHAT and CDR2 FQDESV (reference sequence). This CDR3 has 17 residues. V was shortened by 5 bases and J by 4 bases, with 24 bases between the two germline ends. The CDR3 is CASSPAAWDRGIYEQYF. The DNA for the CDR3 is TGTGCCAGCAGCCCAGCTGCATGGGACCGGGGGATTTACGAGCAGTACTTC.

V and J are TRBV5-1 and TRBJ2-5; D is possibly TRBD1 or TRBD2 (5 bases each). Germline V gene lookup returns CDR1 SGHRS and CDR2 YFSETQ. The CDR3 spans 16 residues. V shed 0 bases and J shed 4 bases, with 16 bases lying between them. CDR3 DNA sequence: TGCGCCAGCAGCTTGGGGTTACATGGGGCGGGAGAGACCCAGTACTTC. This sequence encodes CASSLGLHGAGETQYF. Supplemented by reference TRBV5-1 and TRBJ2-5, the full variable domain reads KAGVTQTPRYLIKTRGQQVTLSCSPISGHRSVSWYQQTPGQGLQFLFEYFSETQRNKGNFPGRFSGRQFSNSRSEMNVSTLELGDSALYLCASSLGLHGAGETQYFGPGTRLLVL.

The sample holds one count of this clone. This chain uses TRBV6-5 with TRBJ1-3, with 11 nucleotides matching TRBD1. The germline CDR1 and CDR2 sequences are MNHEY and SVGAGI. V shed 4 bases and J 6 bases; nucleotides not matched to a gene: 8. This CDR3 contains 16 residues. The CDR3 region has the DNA TGTGCCAGCAGTTCCCCCGGACAGGGGGCTAAAAACACCATATATTTT. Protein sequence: CASSSPGQGAKNTIYF.

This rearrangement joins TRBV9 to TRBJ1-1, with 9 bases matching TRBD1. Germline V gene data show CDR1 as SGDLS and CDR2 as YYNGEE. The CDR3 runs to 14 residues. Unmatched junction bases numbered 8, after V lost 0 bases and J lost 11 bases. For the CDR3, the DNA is TGTGCCAGCAGCGTAGCTACGACAGGGGGGACTGCTTTCTTT. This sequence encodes CASSVATTGGTAFF.

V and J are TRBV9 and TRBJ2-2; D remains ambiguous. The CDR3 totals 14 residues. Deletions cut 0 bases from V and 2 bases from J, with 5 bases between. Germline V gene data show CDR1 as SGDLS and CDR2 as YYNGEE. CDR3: CASSVGPNTGELFF. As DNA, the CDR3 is TGTGCCAGCAGCGTAGGCCCTAACACCGGGGAGCTGTTTTTT.

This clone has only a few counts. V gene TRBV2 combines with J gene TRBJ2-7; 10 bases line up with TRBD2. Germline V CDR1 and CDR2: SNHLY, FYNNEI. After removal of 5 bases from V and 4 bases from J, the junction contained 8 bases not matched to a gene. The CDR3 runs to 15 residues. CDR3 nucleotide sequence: TGTGCCAGCAGTCCCCAGCGGGGGGGTAGTTACGAGCAGTACTTC. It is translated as CASSPQRGGSYEQYF.

Here the CDR3 reads CASSLEAVYEAFF. DNA of the CDR3: TGTGCCAGCAGCTTAGAGGCCGTCTATGAAGCTTTCTTT. V usage is TRBV7-9 and J usage is TRBJ1-1; no clear D. This CDR3 has 13 amino acids. Trimming stripped 1 base from V and 7 bases from J, with 10 bases between. Germline CDR1 SEHNR, CDR2 FQNEAQ (reference sequence). The variable domain in full, completed from reference TRBV7-9 and TRBJ1-1, reads DTGVSQNPRHKITKRGQNVTFRCDPISEHNRLYWYRQTLGQGPEFLTYFQNEAQLEKSRLLSDRFSAERPKGSFSTLEIQRTEQGDSAMYLCASSLEAVYEAFFGQGTRLTVV.

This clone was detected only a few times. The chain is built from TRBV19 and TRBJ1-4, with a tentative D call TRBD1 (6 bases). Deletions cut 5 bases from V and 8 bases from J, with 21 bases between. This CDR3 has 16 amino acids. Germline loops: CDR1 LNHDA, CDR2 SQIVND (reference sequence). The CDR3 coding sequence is TGTGCCAGTAGTCGGCCGGGGACACCAGCTGGAGAAAAACTGTTTTTT. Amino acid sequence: CASSRPGTPAGEKLFF.

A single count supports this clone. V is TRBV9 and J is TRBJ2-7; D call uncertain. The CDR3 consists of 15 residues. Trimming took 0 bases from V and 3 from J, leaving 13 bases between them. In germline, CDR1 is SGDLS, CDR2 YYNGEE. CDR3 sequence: CASSVDHGGLYEQYF. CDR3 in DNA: TGTGCCAGCAGCGTAGACCATGGTGGTCTCTACGAGCAGTACTTC.

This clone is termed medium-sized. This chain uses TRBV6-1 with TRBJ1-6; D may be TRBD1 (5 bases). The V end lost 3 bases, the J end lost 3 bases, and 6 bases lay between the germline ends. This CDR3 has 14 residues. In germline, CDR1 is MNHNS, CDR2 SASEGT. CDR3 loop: CASSERGYNSPLHF. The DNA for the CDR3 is TGTGCCAGCAGTGAGAGGGGCTATAATTCACCCCTCCACTTT.

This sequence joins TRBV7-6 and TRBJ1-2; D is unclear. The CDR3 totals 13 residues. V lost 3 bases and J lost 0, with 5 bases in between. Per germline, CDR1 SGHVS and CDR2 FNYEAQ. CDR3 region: CASSFLANYGYTF. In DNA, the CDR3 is TGTGCCAGCAGCTTTTTGGCTAACTATGGCTACACCTTC. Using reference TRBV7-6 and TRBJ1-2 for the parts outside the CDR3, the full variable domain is GAGVSQSPRYKVTKRGQDVALRCDPISGHVSLYWYRQALGQGPEFLTYFNYEAQQDKSGLPNDRFSAERPEGSISTLTIQRTEQRDSAMYRCASSFLANYGYTFGSGTRLTVV.

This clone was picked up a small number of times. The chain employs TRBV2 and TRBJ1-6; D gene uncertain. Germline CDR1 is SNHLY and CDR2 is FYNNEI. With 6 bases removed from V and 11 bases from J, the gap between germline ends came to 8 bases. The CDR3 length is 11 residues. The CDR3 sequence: CASRDLTPLHF. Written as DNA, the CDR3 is TGTGCCAGCAGGGACCTTACACCCCTCCACTTT.

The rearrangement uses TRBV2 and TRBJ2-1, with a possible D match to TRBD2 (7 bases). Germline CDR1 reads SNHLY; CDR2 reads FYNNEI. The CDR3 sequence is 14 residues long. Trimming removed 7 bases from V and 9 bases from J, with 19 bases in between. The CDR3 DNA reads TGTGCCAGCACTCTGAGGGGGGGCGGCAGTGAGCAGTTCTTC. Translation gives CASTLRGGGSEQFF.

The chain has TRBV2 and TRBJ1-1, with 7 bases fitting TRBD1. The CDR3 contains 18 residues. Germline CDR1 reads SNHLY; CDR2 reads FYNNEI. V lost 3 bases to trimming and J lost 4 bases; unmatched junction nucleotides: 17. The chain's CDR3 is CASSESGQEGGVTTEAFF. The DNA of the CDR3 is TGTGCCAGCAGTGAGAGCGGACAGGAAGGTGGTGTAACCACTGAAGCTTTCTTT. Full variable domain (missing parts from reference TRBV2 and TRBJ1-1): EPEVTQTPSHQVTQMGQEVILRCVPISNHLYFYWYRQILGQKVEFLVSFYNNEISEKSEIFDDQFSVERPDGSNFTLKIRSTKLEDSAMYFCASSESGQEGGVTTEAFFGQGTRLTVV.

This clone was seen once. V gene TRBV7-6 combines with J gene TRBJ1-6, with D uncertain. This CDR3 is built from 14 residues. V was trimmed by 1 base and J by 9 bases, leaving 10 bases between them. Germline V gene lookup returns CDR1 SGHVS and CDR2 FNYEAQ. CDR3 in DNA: TGTGCCAGCAGCTTAGTTGGGTGGAGTTCACCCCTCCACTTT. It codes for CASSLVGWSSPLHF.

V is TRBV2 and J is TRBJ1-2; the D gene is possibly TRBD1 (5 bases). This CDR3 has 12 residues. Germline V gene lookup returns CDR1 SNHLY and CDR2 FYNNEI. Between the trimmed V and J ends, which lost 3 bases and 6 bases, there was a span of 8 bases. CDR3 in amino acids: CASSDLGDGYTF. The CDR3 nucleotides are TGTGCCAGCAGTGACCTGGGGGATGGCTACACCTTC. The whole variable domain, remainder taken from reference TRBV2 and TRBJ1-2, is EPEVTQTPSHQVTQMGQEVILRCVPISNHLYFYWYRQILGQKVEFLVSFYNNEISEKSEIFDDQFSVERPDGSNFTLKIRSTKLEDSAMYFCASSDLGDGYTFGSGTRLTVV.